The 24 T cell receptor beta chains below were found in one sample sequenced in a study of blood T cell repertoires in COVID-19. Sequencing used immunoSEQ multiplex PCR; TCRdb keeps in-frame clones, though not all of them. The table has about 150,000 clones, around 90% seen once. The specimen sequenced was peripheral blood. These receptors were taken from a man aged 55 to 70 with active or convalescent COVID-19.

With regard to this clone: One junction end disagrees with the germline gene, perhaps due to a read error. J is TRBJ2-2 and V is TRBV7-7; D possibly corresponds to TRBD2 (5 bases). Germline V gene lookup returns CDR1 SSHAT and CDR2 FNYEAQ (reference sequence). This CDR3 is built from 16 residues. The CDR3 DNA reads as TGTGCTAGCAGCTTAGCGTGGGCGCGTTCGGCCGGGGAGCTGTTTTTT. Its translation: CASSLAWARSAGELFF.

J is TRBJ2-1 and V is TRBV5-1, with D unclear. Trimming removed 4 bases at V and 4 bases at J, with 12 bases between. The CDR3 covers 14 residues. Per germline, CDR1 SGHRS and CDR2 YFSETQ. As DNA, the CDR3 is TGCGCCAGCAGCCCGGCGGCCCCATACAATGAGCAGTTCTTC. It specifies CASSPAAPYNEQFF.

This clone was recorded a few times. The chain recombines TRBV4-1 with TRBJ1-1; 9 bases align to TRBD1. The CDR3 is 14 amino acids. Germline V gene lookup returns CDR1 MGHRA and CDR2 YSYEKL. After removal of 4 bases from V and 7 bases from J, the junction contained 7 bases not matched to a gene. CDR3 DNA sequence: TGCGCCAGCAGCCTCCCGGGACAGGGCCTTGAAGCTTTCTTT. Translation: CASSLPGQGLEAFF.

This sequence joins TRBV18 and TRBJ2-3, with TRBD1 identical over 7 bases. The junction had 6 bases not matched to a gene; V was cut back by 4 bases and J by 11 bases. This CDR3 has 12 residues. Germline values: CDR1 KGHSH, CDR2 LQKENI. CDR3 amino acids: CASSLSGTEQYF. In DNA, the CDR3 is TGTGCCAGCTCACTTTCCGGGACAGAGCAGTATTTT.

V and J are TRBV29-1 and TRBJ2-3; 7 positions agree with TRBD2. Germline V gene sequence: CDR1 SQVTM, CDR2 ANQGSEA. This CDR3 region has 15 residues. Losses at the gene ends were 2 bases for V and 3 bases for J; bases not matched to a gene: 8. CDR3 sequence: CSVELGGTGTDTQYF. CDR3 in DNA: TGCAGCGTTGAATTGGGGGGGACGGGTACAGATACGCAGTATTTT.

The chain combines TRBV7-3 with TRBJ1-1; D is possibly TRBD1 (5 bases). The V end lost 5 bases, the J end lost 3 bases, and 16 bases lay between the germline ends. The V gene's germline CDR1 is SGHTA and CDR2 FQGTGA. The CDR3 covers 15 residues. The CDR3 sequence: CASSPRSGGDTEAFF. The CDR3 DNA reads as TGTGCCAGCAGCCCAAGATCGGGGGGAGACACTGAAGCTTTCTTT.

This rearrangement joins TRBV5-6 to TRBJ2-1, with a possible D match to TRBD2 (7 bases). Germline V lookup: CDR1 SGHDT, CDR2 YYEEEE. V was pared by 0 bases and J by 6 bases, with 19 bases between. This CDR3 spans 17 amino acids. For the CDR3, the DNA is TGTGCCAGCAGCTTGGTCCGGGGGCGGGAGCGGAGCAATGAGCAGTTCTTC. It specifies CASSLVRGRERSNEQFF.

This clone was seen a handful of times. V is TRBV7-9 and J is TRBJ1-1, with 9 bases aligning to TRBD1. Germline values: CDR1 SEHNR, CDR2 FQNEAQ (reference sequence). V shed 6 bases and J 5 bases; nucleotides not matched to a gene: 10. The CDR3 is 15 residues long. The CDR3 bases are TGTGCCAGCAGGCCCGGACAGGGGAAGAGGACTGAAGCTTTCTTT. This gives the protein CASRPGQGKRTEAFF.

V and J are TRBV11-3 and TRBJ1-2; 9 nucleotides agree with TRBD1. The V and J ends lost 4 bases and 7 bases, in that order; junction bases with no gene match: 13. CDR3 length: 16 residues. The germline V gene encodes CDR1 SGHNT and CDR2 YENEEA. In DNA form, the CDR3 reads TGTGCCAGCAGCTCCGGGACAGGGAAGTTCGCAGGTGGCTACACCTTC. It specifies CASSSGTGKFAGGYTF.

J is TRBJ1-6 and V is TRBV7-9; D is unclear. Per germline, CDR1 SEHNR and CDR2 FQNEAQ (reference sequence). Trimming removed 3 bases from V and 9 bases from J, with 12 bases in between. The CDR3 covers 14 residues. As DNA, the CDR3 is TGTGCCAGCAGCTTGGGCCAGACGCTTTCACCCCTCCACTTT. This gives the protein CASSLGQTLSPLHF.

The CDR3 protein is CAWSPGLALQETQYF. The CDR3 DNA reads as TGTGCCTGGAGCCCCGGACTAGCTCTCCAAGAGACCCAGTACTTC. V and J are TRBV30 and TRBJ2-5, with TRBD2 matching over 8 bases. Germline-derived CDR1 and CDR2 are GTSNPN and SVGIG (reference sequence). V lost 3 bases to trimming and J lost 1 base; unmatched junction nucleotides: 7. The CDR3 is 15 amino acids.

This chain connects TRBV6-1 to TRBJ1-4; 7 nucleotides line up with TRBD1. Germline loops: CDR1 MNHNS, CDR2 SASEGT. The CDR3 extends over 16 amino acids. The V and J ends lost 2 bases and 0 bases, in that order; junction bases with no gene match: 3. CDR3 loop: CASSERQGSTNEKLFF. The CDR3 DNA follows: TGTGCCAGCAGTGAACGACAGGGCTCAACTAATGAAAAACTGTTTTTT.

There are a few counts of this clone. The V call is TRBV19, the J call TRBJ1-2, with TRBD1 identical over 7 bases. Germline assignment: CDR1 LNHDA and CDR2 SQIVND (reference sequence). This CDR3 comprises 14 residues. The J segment lost 4 bases and the V segment lost 7 bases, leaving 9 bases of the junction unmatched. The CDR3, as DNA: TGTGCCAGTATGAGGGGCAGGGACAGCTATGGCTACACCTTC. Residues: CASMRGRDSYGYTF.

This rearrangement joins TRBV6-1 to TRBJ2-2; D not resolved. V was pared by 2 bases and J by 1 base, with 5 bases between. Germline V gene data show CDR1 as MNHNS and CDR2 as SASEGT. CDR3 length: 14 residues. The CDR3 is CASSEQQNTGELFF. CDR3 sequence (DNA): TGTGCCAGCAGTGAACAACAGAACACCGGGGAGCTGTTTTTT.

This sequence joins TRBV10-3 and TRBJ2-7, with TRBD2 matching 11 bases. This CDR3 has 19 residues. Looked up from germline, CDR1 is ENHRY and CDR2 is SYGVKD. V dropped 5 bases and J dropped 5; count of bases not matched to a gene: 20. The CDR3 sequence: CAISKTGAKTSGMSNEQYF. In DNA, the CDR3 is TGTGCCATCAGTAAGACCGGGGCCAAGACTAGCGGGATGAGTAACGAGCAGTACTTC.

The rearrangement joins TRBV16 to TRBJ1-1; the D gene is possibly TRBD1 (6 bases). This CDR3 is built from 13 residues. Germline V gene data show CDR1 as KGHSY and CDR2 as FQNENV. Trimming cost V 4 bases and J 1 base, with 7 bases left between them. The CDR3 coding sequence is TGTGCCAGCAGCCTACAGGGGAACACTGAAGCTTTCTTT. It encodes CASSLQGNTEAFF.

This sequence joins TRBV7-3 and TRBJ1-1; no definite D call. The CDR3 length is 14 residues. The germline CDR1 and CDR2 sequences are SGHTA and FQGTGA. Trimming took 6 bases from V and 10 from J, leaving 21 bases between them. CDR3 bases: TGTGCCAGCAGGGTTTCTGGTCAGGAGGCCTCAGCTTTCTTT. This sequence encodes CASRVSGQEASAFF.

The CDR3 sequence is CASSGGQGVKAFF. CDR3 DNA sequence: TGCGCCAGCAGCGGGGGACAGGGGGTGAAAGCTTTCTTT. This chain joins TRBV5-1 and TRBJ1-1, with TRBD1 matching 11 bases. The CDR3 runs 13 residues. The V gene's germline CDR1 is SGHRS and CDR2 YFSETQ. V shed 4 bases and J 9 bases; nucleotides not matched to a gene: 5.

The chain joins TRBV10-3 to TRBJ2-3; 8 nucleotides agree with TRBD1. The germline V gene encodes CDR1 ENHRY and CDR2 SYGVKD. V trimming: 6 bases; J trimming: 2 bases; junction bases outside the gene matches: 4. The CDR3 runs 14 residues. The chain's CDR3 is CAIRDREVTDTQYF. CDR3 nucleotide sequence: TGTGCCATCAGGGACAGGGAGGTCACAGATACGCAGTATTTT.

This clone occurred once. The chain has TRBV25-1 and TRBJ2-7; D is unresolved. The CDR3 covers 16 residues. V dropped 0 bases and J dropped 0 bases, with 12 bases sitting between them. Germline lookup yields CDR1 MGHDK and CDR2 SYGVNS. Written as DNA, the CDR3 is TGTGCCAGCAGTGAATATACGGCACAGAGCTCCTACGAGCAGTACTTC. Its protein is CASSEYTAQSSYEQYF.

The rearrangement uses TRBV19 and TRBJ2-4; the match to TRBD2 covers 14 bases. There are 19 residues in the CDR3. The junction had 11 bases not matched to a gene; V was cut back by 6 bases and J by 1 base. CDR1 and CDR2 from the germline V gene are LNHDA and SQIVND (reference sequence). The DNA for the CDR3 is TGTGCCAGTAGCCTCGGCGGGACTAGCGGGAGTACCGCCAAAAACATTCAGTACTTC. Its translation: CASSLGGTSGSTAKNIQYF.

The chain links TRBV4-1 to TRBJ1-5; the D is unclear. CDR1 is MGHRA, CDR2 YSYEKL, per germline. V was clipped by 0 bases and J by 4 bases, with 13 bases between them. The CDR3 covers 16 residues. CDR3 sequence (DNA): TGCGCCAGCAGCCAAGATCCGGCCAGGCGAAATCAGCCCCAGCATTTT. This sequence encodes CASSQDPARRNQPQHF.

The chain recombines TRBV28 with TRBJ2-3; D not certain. The V end lost 4 bases, the J end lost 6 bases, and 5 bases lay between the germline ends. CDR3 length: 11 residues. Germline V CDR1 and CDR2: MDHEN, SYDVKM. CDR3 sequence reads: CASSWLDTQYF. The CDR3 DNA is TGTGCCAGCAGTTGGCTGGATACGCAGTATTTT.

This rearrangement joins TRBV7-2 to TRBJ1-2, with D uncertain. Germline lookup yields CDR1 SGHTA and CDR2 FQGNSA. CDR3 length: 16 residues. Trimming cost V 1 base and J 3 bases, with 15 bases left between them. Written as DNA, the CDR3 is TGTGCCAGCAGCTTAGGTTCAACAGCCCTCGACTATGGCTACACCTTC. Translation gives CASSLGSTALDYGYTF.